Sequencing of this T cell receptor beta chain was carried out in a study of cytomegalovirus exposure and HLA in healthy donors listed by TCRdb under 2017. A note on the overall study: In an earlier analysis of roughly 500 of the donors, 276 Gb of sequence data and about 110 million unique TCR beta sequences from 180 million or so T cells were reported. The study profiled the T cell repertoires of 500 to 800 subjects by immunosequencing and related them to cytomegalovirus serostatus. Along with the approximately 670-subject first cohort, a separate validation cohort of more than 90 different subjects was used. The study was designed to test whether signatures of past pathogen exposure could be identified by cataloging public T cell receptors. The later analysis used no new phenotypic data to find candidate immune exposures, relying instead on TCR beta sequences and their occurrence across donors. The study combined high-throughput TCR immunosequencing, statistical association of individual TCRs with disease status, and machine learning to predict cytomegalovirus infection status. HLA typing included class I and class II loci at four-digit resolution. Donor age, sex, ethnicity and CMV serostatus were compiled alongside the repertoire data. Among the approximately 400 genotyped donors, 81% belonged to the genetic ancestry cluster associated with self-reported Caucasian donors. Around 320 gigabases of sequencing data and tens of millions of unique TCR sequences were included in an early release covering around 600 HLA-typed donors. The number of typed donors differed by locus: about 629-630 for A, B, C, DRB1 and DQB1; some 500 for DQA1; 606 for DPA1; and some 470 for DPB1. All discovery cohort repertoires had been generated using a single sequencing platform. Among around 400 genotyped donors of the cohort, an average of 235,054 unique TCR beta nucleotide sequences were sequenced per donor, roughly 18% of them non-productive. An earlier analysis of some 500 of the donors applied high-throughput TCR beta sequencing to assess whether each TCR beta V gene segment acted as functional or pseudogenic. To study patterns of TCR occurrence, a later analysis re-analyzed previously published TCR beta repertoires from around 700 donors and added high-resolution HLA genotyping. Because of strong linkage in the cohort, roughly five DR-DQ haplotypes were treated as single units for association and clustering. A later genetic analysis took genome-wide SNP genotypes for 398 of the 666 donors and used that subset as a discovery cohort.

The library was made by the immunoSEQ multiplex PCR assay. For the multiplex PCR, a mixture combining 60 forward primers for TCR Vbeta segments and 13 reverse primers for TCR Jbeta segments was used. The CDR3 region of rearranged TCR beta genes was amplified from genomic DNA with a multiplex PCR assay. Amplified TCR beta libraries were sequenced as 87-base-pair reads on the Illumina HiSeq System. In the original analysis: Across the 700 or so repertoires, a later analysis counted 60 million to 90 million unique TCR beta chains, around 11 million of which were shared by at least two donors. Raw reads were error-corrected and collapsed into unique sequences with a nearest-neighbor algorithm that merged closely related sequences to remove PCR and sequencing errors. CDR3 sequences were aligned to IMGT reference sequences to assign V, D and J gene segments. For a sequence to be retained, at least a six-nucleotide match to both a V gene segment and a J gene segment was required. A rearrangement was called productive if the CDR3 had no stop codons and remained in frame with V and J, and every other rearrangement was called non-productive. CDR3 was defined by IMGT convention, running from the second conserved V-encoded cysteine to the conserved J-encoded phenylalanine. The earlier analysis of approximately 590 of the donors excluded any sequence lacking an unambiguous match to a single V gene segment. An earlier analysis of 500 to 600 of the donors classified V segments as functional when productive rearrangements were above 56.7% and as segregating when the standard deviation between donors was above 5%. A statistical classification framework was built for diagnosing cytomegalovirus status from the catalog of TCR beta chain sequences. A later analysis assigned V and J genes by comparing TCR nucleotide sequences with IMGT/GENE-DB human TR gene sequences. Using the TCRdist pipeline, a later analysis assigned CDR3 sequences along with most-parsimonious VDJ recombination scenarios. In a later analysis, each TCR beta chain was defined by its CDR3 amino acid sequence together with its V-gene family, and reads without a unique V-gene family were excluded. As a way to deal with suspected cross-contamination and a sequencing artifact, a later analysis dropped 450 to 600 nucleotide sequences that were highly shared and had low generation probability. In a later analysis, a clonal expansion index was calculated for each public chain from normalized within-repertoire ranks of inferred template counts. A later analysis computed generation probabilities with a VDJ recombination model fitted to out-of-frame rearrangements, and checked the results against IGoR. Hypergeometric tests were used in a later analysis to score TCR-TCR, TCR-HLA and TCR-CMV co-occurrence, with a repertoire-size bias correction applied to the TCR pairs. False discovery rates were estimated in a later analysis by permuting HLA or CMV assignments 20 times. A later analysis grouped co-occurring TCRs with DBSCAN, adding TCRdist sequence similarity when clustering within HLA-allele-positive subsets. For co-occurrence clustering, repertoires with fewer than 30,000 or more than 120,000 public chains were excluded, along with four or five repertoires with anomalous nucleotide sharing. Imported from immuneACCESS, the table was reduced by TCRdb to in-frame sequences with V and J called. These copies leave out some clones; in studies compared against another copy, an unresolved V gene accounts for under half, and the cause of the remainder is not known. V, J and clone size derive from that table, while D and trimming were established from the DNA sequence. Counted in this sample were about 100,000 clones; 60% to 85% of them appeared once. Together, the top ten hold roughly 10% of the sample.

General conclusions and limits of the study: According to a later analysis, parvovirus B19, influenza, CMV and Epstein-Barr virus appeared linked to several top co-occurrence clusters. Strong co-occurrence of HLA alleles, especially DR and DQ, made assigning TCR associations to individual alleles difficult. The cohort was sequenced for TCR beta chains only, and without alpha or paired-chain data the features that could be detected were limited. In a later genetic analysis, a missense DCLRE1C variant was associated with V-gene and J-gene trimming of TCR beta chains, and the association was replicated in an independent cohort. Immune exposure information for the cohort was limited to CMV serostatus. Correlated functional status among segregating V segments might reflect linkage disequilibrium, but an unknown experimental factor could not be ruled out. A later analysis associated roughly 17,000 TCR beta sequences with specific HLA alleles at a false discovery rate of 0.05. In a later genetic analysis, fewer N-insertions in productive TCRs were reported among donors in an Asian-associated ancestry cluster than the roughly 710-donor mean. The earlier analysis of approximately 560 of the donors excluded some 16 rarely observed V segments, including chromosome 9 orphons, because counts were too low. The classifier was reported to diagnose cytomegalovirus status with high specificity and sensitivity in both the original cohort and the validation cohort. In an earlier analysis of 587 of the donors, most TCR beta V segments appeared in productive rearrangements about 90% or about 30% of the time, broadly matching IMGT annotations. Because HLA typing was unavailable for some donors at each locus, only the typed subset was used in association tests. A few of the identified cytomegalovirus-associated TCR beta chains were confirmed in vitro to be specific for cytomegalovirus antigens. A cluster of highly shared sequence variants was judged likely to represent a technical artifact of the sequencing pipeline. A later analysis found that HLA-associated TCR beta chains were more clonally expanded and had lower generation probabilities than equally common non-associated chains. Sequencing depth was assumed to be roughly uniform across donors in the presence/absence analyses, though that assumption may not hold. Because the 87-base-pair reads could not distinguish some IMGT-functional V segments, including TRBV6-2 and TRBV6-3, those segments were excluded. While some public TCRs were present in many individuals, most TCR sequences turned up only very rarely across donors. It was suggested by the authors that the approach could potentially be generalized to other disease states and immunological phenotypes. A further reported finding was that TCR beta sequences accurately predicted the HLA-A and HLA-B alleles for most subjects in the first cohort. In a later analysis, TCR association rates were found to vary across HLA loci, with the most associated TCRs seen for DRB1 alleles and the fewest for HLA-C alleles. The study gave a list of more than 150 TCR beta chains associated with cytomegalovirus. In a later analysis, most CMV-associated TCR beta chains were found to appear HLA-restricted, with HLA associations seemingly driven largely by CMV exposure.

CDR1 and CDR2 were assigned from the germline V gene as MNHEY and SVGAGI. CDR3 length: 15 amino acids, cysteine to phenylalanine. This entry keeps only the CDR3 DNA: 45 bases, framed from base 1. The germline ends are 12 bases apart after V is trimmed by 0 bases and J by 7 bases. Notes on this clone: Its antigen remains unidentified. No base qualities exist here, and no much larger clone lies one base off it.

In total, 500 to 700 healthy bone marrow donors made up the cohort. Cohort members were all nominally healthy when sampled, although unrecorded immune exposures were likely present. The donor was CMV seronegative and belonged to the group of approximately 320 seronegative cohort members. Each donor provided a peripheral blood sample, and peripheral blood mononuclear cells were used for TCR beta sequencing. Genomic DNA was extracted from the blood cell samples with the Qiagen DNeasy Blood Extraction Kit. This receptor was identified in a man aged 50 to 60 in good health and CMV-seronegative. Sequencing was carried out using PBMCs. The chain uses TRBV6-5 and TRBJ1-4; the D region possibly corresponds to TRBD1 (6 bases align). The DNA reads TGTGCCAGCAGTTACTCGTCAGGGGAGGGTGAAAAACTGTTTTTT. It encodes CASSYSSGEGEKLFF.